This is a list of T cell receptor beta chains from one sample in a study of shared clonotypes between healthy human individuals. TCRdb's table, derived via immunoSEQ multiplex PCR, lists solely in-frame clones and lacks some. The sample holds hundreds of thousands of clones, 96% seen once. The sequencing input was memory CD8+ T cells sorted from blood. These receptors all stem from a man younger than 45 in good health. Each CDR3 is given without its conserved first and last residue.

J | V | CDR3
TRBJ2-6 | TRBV10-3 | AISVYGHSGANVLT
TRBJ2-7 | TRBV7-7 | ASSLGAGDSYEQY
TRBJ2-7 | TRBV5-1 | ASSFTGTSYEQY
TRBJ2-7 | TRBV29-1 | SVQKNPAGDEQY
TRBJ1-5 | TRBV19 | ASRNRDLGPQH
TRBJ2-4 | TRBV6-7 | ASRTAKNIQY
TRBJ1-5 | TRBV30 | AWQGSKQPQH
TRBJ2-1 | TRBV6-1 | ASSEAGGSYNEQF
TRBJ2-1 | TRBV29-1 | SGIGFTGTSGRVEQF
TRBJ1-1 | TRBV5-1 | ASRSETRGEAF
TRBJ2-4 | TRBV14 | ASSPGTSGREDIQY
TRBJ2-3 | TRBV10-3 | AISETSNTQY
TRBJ2-7 | TRBV7-9 | ASSFGQGYEQY
TRBJ2-7 | TRBV18 | ASSPPLGNEQY
TRBJ2-1 | TRBV13 | ASSPSYMSGSLSYNEQF
TRBJ1-5 | TRBV4-1 | ASSQRPTGLNQPQH
TRBJ2-3 | TRBV15 | ATSRTGGTDTQY
TRBJ2-1 | TRBV11-3 | ASSLGPGLTYNEQF
TRBJ2-3 | TRBV2 | ASSETSADTQY
TRBJ2-3 | TRBV4-1 | ASSQGLAAQGSTDTQY
TRBJ2-3 | TRBV19 | ASSLSGVTDTQY
TRBJ2-1 | TRBV10-3 | AISSPGLAYNEQF
TRBJ2-5 | TRBV11-3 | ASSFSRTGLQETQY
TRBJ1-3 | TRBV28 | ASIKVSGNTIY
TRBJ2-1 | TRBV4-1 | ASSQVAGPYNEQF
TRBJ2-1 | TRBV30 | ACRGEFSYNEQF
TRBJ1-4 | TRBV7-9 | ASSSRGGQTREKLF
TRBJ2-3 | TRBV4-2 | ASSLPPGLAGEGTDTQY
TRBJ2-3 | TRBV18 | ASSPQGGTDTQY
TRBJ2-7 | TRBV11-1 | ASSNIKGLANYEQY
TRBJ1-3 | TRBV27 | ASSLAGSTGNTIY
TRBJ2-7 | TRBV5-6 | ASSLDYEQY
TRBJ1-4 | TRBV29-1 | SVEVGQGRGNEKLF
TRBJ1-5 | TRBV28 | ASSLTGVGNQPQH
TRBJ1-5 | TRBV6-1 | ASRGTGGQPQH
TRBJ1-6 | TRBV5-5 | ASSLAEGGNSPLH
TRBJ2-7 | TRBV28 | ASSLSGRGNEQY
TRBJ2-2 | TRBV2 | ASKGEGELF
TRBJ2-1 | TRBV9 | ASSVRGNVGWLNEQF
TRBJ2-7 | TRBV6-6 | ASSYEGGWEQY
TRBJ2-3 | TRBV7-9 | ASGRWGGPTDTQY
TRBJ2-1 | TRBV29-1 | SVERQSSYNEQF
TRBJ2-7 | TRBV5-1 | ASRPAYRGGYEQY
TRBJ2-5 | TRBV5-1 | ASRERGGETQY
TRBJ2-7 | TRBV4-1 | ASSQGAGSTGYEQY
TRBJ1-1 | TRBV10-3 | AISGTNTEAF
TRBJ2-1 | TRBV27 | ASSLLAGVGNEQF
TRBJ2-5 | TRBV7-8 | ASSLGSGGAGETQY
TRBJ2-7 | TRBV5-1 | ASSLGRQTYEQY
TRBJ2-6 | TRBV5-1 | ASSGEGASGANVLT
TRBJ1-5 | TRBV13 | ASSFPTRVNLNGDQPQH
TRBJ1-4 | TRBV30 | AWRPYATNEKLF